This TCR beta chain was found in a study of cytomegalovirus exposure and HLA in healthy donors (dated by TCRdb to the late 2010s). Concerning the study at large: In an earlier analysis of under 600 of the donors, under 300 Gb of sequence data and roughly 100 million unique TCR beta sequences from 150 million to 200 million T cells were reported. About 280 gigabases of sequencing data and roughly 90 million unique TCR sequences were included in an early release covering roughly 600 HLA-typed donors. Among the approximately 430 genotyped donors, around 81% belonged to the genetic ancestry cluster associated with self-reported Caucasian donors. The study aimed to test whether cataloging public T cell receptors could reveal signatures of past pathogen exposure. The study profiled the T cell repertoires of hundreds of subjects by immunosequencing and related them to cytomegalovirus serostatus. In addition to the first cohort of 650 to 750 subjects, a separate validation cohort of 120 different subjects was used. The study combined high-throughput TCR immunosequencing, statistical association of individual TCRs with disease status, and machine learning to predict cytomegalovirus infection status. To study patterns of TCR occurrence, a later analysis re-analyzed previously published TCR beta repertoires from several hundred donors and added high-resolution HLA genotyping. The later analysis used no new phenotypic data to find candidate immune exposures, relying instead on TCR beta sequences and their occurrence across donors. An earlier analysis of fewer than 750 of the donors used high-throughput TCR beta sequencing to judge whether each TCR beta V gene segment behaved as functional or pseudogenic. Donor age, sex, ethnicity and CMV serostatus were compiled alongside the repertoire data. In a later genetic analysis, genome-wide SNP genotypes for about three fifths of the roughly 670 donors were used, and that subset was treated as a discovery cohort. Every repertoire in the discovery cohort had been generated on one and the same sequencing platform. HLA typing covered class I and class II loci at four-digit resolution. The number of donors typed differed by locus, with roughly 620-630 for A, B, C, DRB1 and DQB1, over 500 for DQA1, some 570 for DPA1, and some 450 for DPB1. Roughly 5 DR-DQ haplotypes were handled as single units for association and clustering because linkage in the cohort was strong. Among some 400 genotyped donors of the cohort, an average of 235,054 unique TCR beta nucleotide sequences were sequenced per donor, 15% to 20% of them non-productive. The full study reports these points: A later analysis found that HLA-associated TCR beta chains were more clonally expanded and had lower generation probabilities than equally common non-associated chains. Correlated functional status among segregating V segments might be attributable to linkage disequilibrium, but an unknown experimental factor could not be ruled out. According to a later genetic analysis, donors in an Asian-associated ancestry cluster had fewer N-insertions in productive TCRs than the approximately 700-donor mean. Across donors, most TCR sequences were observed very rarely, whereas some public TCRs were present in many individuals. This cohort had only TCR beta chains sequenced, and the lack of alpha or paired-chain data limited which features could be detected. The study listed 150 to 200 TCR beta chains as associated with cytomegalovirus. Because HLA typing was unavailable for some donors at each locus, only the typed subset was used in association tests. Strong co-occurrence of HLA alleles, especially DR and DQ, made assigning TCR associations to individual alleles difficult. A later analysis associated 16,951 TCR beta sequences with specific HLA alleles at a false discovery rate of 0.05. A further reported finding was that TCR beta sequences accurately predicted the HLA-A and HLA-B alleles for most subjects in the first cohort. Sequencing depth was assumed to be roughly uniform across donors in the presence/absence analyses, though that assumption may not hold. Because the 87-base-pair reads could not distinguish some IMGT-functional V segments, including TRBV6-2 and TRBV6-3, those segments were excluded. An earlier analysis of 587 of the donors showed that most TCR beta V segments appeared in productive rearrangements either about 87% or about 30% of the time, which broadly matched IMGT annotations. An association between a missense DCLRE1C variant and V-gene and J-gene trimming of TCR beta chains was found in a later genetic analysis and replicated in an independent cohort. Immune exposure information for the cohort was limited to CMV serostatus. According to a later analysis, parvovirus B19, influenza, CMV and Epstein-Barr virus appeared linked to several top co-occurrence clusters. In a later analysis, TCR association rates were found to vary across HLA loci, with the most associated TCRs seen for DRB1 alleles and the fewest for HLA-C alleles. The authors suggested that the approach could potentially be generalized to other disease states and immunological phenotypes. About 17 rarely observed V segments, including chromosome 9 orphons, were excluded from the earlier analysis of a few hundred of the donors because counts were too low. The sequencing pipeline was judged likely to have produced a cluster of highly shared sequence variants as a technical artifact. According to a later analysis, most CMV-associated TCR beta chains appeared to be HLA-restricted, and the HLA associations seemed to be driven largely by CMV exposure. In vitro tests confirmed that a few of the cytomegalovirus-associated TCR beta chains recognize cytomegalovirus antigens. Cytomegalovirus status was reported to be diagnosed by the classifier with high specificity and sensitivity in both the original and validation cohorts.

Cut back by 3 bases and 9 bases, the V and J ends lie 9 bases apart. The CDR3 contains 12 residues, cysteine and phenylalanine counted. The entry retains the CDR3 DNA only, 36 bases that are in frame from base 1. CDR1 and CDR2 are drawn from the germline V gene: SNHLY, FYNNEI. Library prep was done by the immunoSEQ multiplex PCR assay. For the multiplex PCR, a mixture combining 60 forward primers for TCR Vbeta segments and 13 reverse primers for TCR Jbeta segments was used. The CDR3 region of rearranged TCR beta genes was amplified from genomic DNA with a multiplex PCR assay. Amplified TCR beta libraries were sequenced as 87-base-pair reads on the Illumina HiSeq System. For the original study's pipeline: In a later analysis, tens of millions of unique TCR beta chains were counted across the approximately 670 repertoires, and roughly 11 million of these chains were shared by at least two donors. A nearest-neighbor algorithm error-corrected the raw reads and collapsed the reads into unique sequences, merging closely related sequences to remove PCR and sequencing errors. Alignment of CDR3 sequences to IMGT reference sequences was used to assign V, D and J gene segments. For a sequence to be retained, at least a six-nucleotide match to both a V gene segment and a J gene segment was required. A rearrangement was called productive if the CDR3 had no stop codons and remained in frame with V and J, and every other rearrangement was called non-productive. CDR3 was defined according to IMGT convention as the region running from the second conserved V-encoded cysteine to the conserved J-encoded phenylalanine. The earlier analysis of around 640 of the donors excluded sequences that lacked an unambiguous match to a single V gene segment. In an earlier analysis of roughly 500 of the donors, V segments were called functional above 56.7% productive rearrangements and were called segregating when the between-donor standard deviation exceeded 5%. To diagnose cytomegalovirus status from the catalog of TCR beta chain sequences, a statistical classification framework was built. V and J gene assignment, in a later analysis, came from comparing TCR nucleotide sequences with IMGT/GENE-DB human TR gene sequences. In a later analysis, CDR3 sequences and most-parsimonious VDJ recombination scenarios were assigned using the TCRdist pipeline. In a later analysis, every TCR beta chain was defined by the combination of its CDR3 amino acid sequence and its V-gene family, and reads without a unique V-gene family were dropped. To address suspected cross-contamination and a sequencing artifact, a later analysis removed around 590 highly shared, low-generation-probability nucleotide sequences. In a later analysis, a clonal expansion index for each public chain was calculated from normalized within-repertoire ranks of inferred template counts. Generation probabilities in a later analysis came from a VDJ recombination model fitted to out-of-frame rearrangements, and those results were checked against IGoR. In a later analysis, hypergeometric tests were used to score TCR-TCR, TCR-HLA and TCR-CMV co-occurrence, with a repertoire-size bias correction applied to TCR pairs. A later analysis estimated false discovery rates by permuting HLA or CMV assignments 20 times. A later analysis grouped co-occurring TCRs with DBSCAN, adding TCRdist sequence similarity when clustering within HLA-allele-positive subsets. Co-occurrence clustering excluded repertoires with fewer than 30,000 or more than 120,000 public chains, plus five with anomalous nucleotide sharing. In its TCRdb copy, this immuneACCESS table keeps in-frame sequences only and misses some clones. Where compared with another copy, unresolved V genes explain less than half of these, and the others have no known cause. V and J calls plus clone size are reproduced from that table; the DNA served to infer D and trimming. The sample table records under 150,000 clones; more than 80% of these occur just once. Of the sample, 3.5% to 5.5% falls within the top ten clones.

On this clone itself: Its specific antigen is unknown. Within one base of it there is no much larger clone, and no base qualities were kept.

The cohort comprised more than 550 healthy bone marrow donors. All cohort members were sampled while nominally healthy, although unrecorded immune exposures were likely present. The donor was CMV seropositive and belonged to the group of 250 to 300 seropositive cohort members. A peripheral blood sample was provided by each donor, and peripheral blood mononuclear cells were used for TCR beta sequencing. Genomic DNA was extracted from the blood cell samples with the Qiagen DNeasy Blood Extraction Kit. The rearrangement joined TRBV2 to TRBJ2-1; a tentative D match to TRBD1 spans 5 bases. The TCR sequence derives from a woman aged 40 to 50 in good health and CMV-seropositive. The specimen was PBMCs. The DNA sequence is TGTGCCAGCAGTGAGGGGCCTAGTGAGCAGTTCTTC. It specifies CASSEGPSEQFF.